This section outlines one TCR beta chain sequence together with its context. Its antigen remains unknown. Treatment meaning: oral pan-JAK inhibitor, 5-10 mg twice daily. PBMCs were stained for CD3, CD4 and CD8, and CD4+ and CD8+ T cells were sorted. Reverse transcribed after extraction, RNA yielded cDNA as the sequencing template. Libraries were prepared by immunoSEQ multiplex PCR; TCRdb keeps only in-frame clonotypes and omits some of them. The data show 150,000 to 200,000 clones, 60% seen once. Looked up from germline, CDR1 is MGHRA and CDR2 is YSYEKL. The CDR3 totals 15 residues. V gave up 3 bases and J gave up 5 bases; unmatched junction bases: 6. The data were taken from a study of CD8+ T cells in alopecia areata. Whole-study findings and limits: Mice showed TCR sharing more clearly than patients did, possibly owing to HLA.

The chain employs TRBV4-1 and TRBJ1-1, with 10 bases lining up with TRBD1. Sequences were derived from CD4+ T cells sorted from blood, sampled at week 24, from a patient treated with tofacitinib. This sequence originates from a human donor with alopecia areata. CDR3: CASSQLDRGATEAFF. CDR3 DNA: TGCGCCAGCAGCCAGCTGGACAGGGGGGCGACTGAAGCTTTCTTT.